This TCR beta chain appears in the sequencing data of a study of T cells in Graves' hyperthyroidism and ophthalmopathy. General study points: Blood held most thyroid clonotypes expanded above 0.001 frequency.

Regions amplified from RNA transcripts were the TCR beta CDR3 regions. The study used the HTBI primer set for a first-round RT-PCR of the TCR CDR3. TCRdb passed the multiplex PCR reads through MiXCR, listing each CDR3 protein once. This table has about 98,000 distinct CDR3 sequences, around 42% appearing once. These patients, aged 18 to 65, had recently diagnosed hyperthyroidism lasting under 2 months. Many counts were recorded for this clonotype. Its target is not known. J gave up 3 bases and V 4 bases, and 6 bases lay outside the gene matches. The CDR3 length is 16 residues. CDR1 and CDR2 from the germline V gene are SGHVT and SQSDAQ.

The sample comprised peripheral blood or thyroid tissue (not recorded which). The chain links TRBV7-4 to TRBJ1-1; 12 bases are shared with TRBD1. This TCR was recovered from a woman in her 30s with Graves' hyperthyroidism. The CDR3 DNA reads as TGTGCCAGCAGCTGTCCGGGACAGGGGGCAGACACTGAAGCTTTCTTT. This codes for CASSCPGQGADTEAFF.